This entry is about one T cell receptor (beta chain). Participant ages covered about 18 to 89 years across around 25 US areas. Participants' own reports of clinical history determined their cohort assignment. The repertoire was sequenced with immunoSEQ multiplex PCR; TCRdb's copy has only in-frame clones and lacks some. This table holds under 300,000 clones, approximately 86% found once. This record comes from a study of blood T cell repertoires in COVID-19. As for the study in general: The United States, Italy and Spain provided the acute and convalescent COVID-19 samples.

Germline assignment: CDR1 MDHEN and CDR2 SYDVKM. With 8 bases removed from V and 4 bases from J, the gap between germline ends came to 14 bases. The CDR3 contains 13 residues. The TCR comes from a young woman with acute COVID-19. The chain uses TRBV28 and TRBJ2-5; D perhaps matches TRBD1 (5 bases). The material sequenced was PBMCs or T cells enriched from blood (not recorded which). CDR3 loop: CASRLGPVETQYF. In DNA, the CDR3 is TGTGCCAGCCGCTTGGGGCCGGTAGAGACCCAGTACTTC.